These 28 T cell receptor beta chains share one sample of origin, sequenced in a study of T cells in Graves' hyperthyroidism and ophthalmopathy. RNA transcripts gave rise to amplified TCR beta CDR3 regions. HTBI primers drove first-round RT-PCR of the TCR CDR3. A single record per CDR3 protein comes from TCRdb applying MiXCR to the multiplex PCR reads. The data contain roughly 640,000 distinct CDR3 sequences, more than 15% of them singletons. The specimen sequenced was blood. Receptors were obtained from a woman between 40 and 55 years old with Graves' ophthalmopathy.

In this sample, this clonotype turned up a few times. This sequence joins TRBV5-1 and TRBJ2-1, with a tentative D call TRBD1 (5 bases). This CDR3 contains 12 residues. V was shortened by 0 bases and J by 10 bases, with 8 bases between the two germline ends. CDR1 and CDR2 (germline): SGHRS, YFSETQ. The chain's CDR3 is CASSLVGPEQFF. Written as DNA, the CDR3 is TGCGCCAGCAGCTTGGTGGGGCCCGAGCAGTTCTTC.

This clonotype was recorded at least ten times. This chain links TRBV28 with TRBJ2-7, with a tentative D call TRBD1 (5 bases). Per germline, CDR1 MDHEN and CDR2 SYDVKM. Deletions cut 7 bases from V and 7 bases from J, with 14 bases between. The CDR3 runs to 12 residues. The CDR3 DNA sequence: TGTGCCAGCAACAGCCTCGCAGGGGAGCAGTACTTC. It is translated as CASNSLAGEQYF.

The gene calls are TRBV12-3 or TRBV12-4 and TRBJ2-7; D remains unclear. Trimming took off 3 bases at V and 3 bases at J, with 9 bases between the two ends. The CDR3 is 13 residues long. CDR3 nucleotides: TGTGCCAGCAGTTTCGCGGACCACTACGAGCAGTACTTC. Residues: CASSFADHYEQYF.

With respect to this clonotype: A much larger clone sits a single nucleotide away, making a read error possible. The chain uses TRBV3-1 and TRBJ2-6, with a possible D match to TRBD1 (6 bases). Trimming pared 2 bases from V and 0 bases from J, leaving 17 bases between. The germline V gene encodes CDR1 LGHDT and CDR2 YNNKEL (reference sequence). This CDR3 has 19 residues. CDR3 region: CASSQQIGQRNSGANVLTF. CDR3 in DNA: TGTGCCAGCAGCCAACAAATCGGACAGAGAAACTCTGGGGCCAACGTCCTGACTTTC.

As to this clonotype: Its ends do not fully match the called genes, so a read error is possible. The chain couples TRBV30 to TRBJ2-1; D is unresolved. Germline V gene lookup returns CDR1 GTSNPN and CDR2 SVGIG (reference sequence). The CDR3 consists of 15 residues. CDR3 nucleotide sequence: TGTGCCTGGTGGGGTTCATCAAGCTCCTACAATGAGCGGTTCTTC. Encoded protein: CAWWGSSSSYNERFF.

This clonotype occurred many times. The V gene is TRBV20-1, the J gene TRBJ2-3; D uncertain. The germline V gene has CDR1 DFQATT and CDR2 SNEGSKA (reference sequence). V lost 5 bases and J 3 bases, leaving 3 bases between the germline ends. This CDR3 is 10 amino acids long. CDR3 nucleotide sequence: TGCAGTGCTGTTACAGATACGCAGTATTTT. Encoded protein: CSAVTDTQYF.

The V and J genes are TRBV12-3 or TRBV12-4 and TRBJ1-1; a possible D gene is TRBD1 (5 bases). The V end was cut by 8 bases, the J end by 1 base, with 11 bases between. The CDR3 covers 13 residues. For the CDR3, the DNA is TGTGCCAGCGGTGACAGTTGGAACACTGAAGCTTTCTTT. It encodes CASGDSWNTEAFF.

This clonotype was found many times. This chain links TRBV7-3 with TRBJ2-1, with D possibly matching TRBD1 (5 bases). The V end was cut by 3 bases, the J end by 8 bases, with 14 bases between. This CDR3 comprises 14 residues. The germline gives CDR1 SGHTA, CDR2 FQGTGA. CDR3 DNA: TGTGCCAGCAGCTTTGACCGACAGACCCATGAGCAGTTCTTC. It specifies CASSFDRQTHEQFF.

The table lists this clonotype with many counts. The chain combines TRBV30 with TRBJ1-1; D is perhaps TRBD1 (6 bases). CDR1 GTSNPN and CDR2 SVGIG come from the germline V gene (reference sequence). CDR3 length: 12 residues. Trimming took 2 bases from V and 6 from J, leaving 10 bases between them. The CDR3 nucleotides read TGTGCCTGGAGTTTAGGACAGTCTGAAGCTTTCTTT. It translates to CAWSLGQSEAFF.

This clonotype has just a few counts. The chain has TRBV19 and TRBJ2-2; 9 bases match TRBD2. Germline lookup yields CDR1 LNHDA and CDR2 SQIVND (reference sequence). The CDR3 consists of 15 residues. V trimming: 9 bases; J trimming: 0 bases; junction bases outside the gene matches: 5. The CDR3 sequence: CASRPSGANTGELFF. CDR3 DNA sequence: TGTGCCAGCCGCCCTAGCGGGGCGAACACCGGGGAGCTGTTTTTT.

The count of this clonotype is one. V is TRBV28 and J is TRBJ1-6; 7 bases are shared with TRBD1. V lost 2 bases, J lost 2 bases, and 6 bases stayed unmatched. The CDR3 is 17 residues long. CDR1 and CDR2 from the germline V gene are MDHEN and SYDVKM. DNA for the CDR3: TGTGCCAGCAGTTTACTCGGACAGGAGACCTATAATTCACCCCTCCACTTT. The encoded protein is CASSLLGQETYNSPLHF.

The rearrangement uses TRBV20-1 and TRBJ2-5; 7 bases align to TRBD2. Germline V gene data show CDR1 as DFQATT and CDR2 as SNEGSKA (reference sequence). The CDR3 is 18 residues long. V shed 2 bases and J 4 bases; nucleotides not matched to a gene: 19. As DNA, the CDR3 is TGCAGTGCTAGATTTATAGGTAGTGGGAGGGCCCTCGTAGAGACCCAGTACTTC. Its protein is CSARFIGSGRALVETQYF.

This clonotype was seen only a few times. This rearrangement joins TRBV20-1 to TRBJ2-5; possibly TRBD1 for D (6 bases). Trimming cost V 3 bases and J 7 bases, with 21 bases left between them. The germline V gene encodes CDR1 DFQATT and CDR2 SNEGSKA (reference sequence). This CDR3 is 15 amino acids long. The CDR3 sequence is CSASESLTGLGTQYF. In DNA form, the CDR3 reads TGCAGTGCTAGTGAATCCCTTACAGGGCTGGGGACCCAGTACTTC.

The table lists this clonotype with many counts. The V call is TRBV5-1, the J call TRBJ2-1; TRBD2 matches 11 bases. This CDR3 is 16 amino acids long. V lost 4 bases to trimming and J lost 5 bases; unmatched junction nucleotides: 8. CDR1 and CDR2 from the germline V gene are SGHRS and YFSETQ. The CDR3 sequence is CASSRQTSGGNNEQFF. Written as DNA, the CDR3 is TGCGCCAGCAGCCGCCAAACTAGCGGGGGAAACAATGAGCAGTTCTTC.

In this sample, this clonotype turned up many times. The V and J genes are TRBV30 and TRBJ2-7; 7 nucleotides align to TRBD2. This CDR3 has 14 residues. Germline V gene lookup returns CDR1 GTSNPN and CDR2 SVGIG (reference sequence). V gave up 2 bases and J gave up 3 bases; unmatched junction bases: 7. CDR3 sequence: CAWSLSGPFYEQYF. CDR3 sequence (DNA): TGTGCCTGGAGTCTTAGCGGGCCCTTCTACGAGCAGTACTTC.

The chain recombines TRBV13 with TRBJ2-7; D may be TRBD2 (5 bases). V dropped 5 bases and J dropped 0 bases, with 11 bases sitting between them. The CDR3 is 14 residues long. CDR1 is PRHDT and CDR2 is FYEKMQ in the germline V gene (reference sequence). The DNA for the CDR3 is TGTGCCAGCAGCGTAACGACTACCTCCTACGAGCAGTACTTC. It yields the protein CASSVTTTSYEQYF.

CDR3 DNA sequence: TGTGCCAGCAGTTGGGAAAGAATCGGAAACACCATATATTTT. Translated: CASSWERIGNTIYF. This chain uses TRBV6-9 with TRBJ1-3; D ambiguous. The CDR3 sequence is 14 residues long. The ends were cut back, 4 bases at V and 4 bases at J, with 11 bases in the middle. Germline V gives CDR1 MNHGY, CDR2 SVAAGI.

This clonotype was counted at least ten times. The rearrangement joins TRBV20-1 to TRBJ2-7; 10 positions agree with TRBD2. With 5 bases clipped from V and 2 bases from J, the junction kept 9 bases outside the gene matches. Germline CDR1 DFQATT, CDR2 SNEGSKA (reference sequence). The CDR3 contains 15 residues. The CDR3 here is CSAPSPSGSPYEQYF. The CDR3 nucleotides read TGCAGTGCTCCATCGCCTAGCGGGAGCCCCTACGAGCAGTACTTC.

This clonotype turned up a few times. V gene TRBV27 combines with J gene TRBJ1-5; D is unresolved. The germline V gene has CDR1 MNHEY and CDR2 SMNVEV (reference sequence). This CDR3 has 14 residues. Trimming took off 1 base at V and 2 bases at J, with 6 bases between the two ends. The CDR3 region is CASSLLRGNQPQHF. In nucleotides, the CDR3 is TGTGCCAGCAGTTTATTGAGGGGCAATCAGCCCCAGCATTTT.

There are many counts of this clonotype. The chain links TRBV7-2 to TRBJ1-3; D gene ambiguous. The CDR3 has 13 amino acids. Germline V CDR1 and CDR2: SGHTA, FQGNSA. The ends were cut back, 4 bases at V and 4 bases at J, with 8 bases in the middle. CDR3 nucleotides: TGTGCCAGCAGCTCTGGGCCCGGAAACACCATATATTTT. Protein: CASSSGPGNTIYF.

This clonotype was counted many times. V and J are TRBV29-1 and TRBJ2-5, with D maybe TRBD2 (7 bases). Germline loops: CDR1 SQVTM, CDR2 ANQGSEA. This CDR3 has 15 residues. Trimming took 4 bases from V and 1 from J, leaving 16 bases between them. The CDR3 sequence is CSVAGGGQRQETQYF. The CDR3 region has the DNA TGCAGCGTTGCGGGGGGCGGGCAGCGCCAAGAGACCCAGTACTTC. The full variable domain, its missing parts supplied by reference TRBV29-1 and TRBJ2-5, is SAVISQKPSRDICQRGTSLTIQCQVDSQVTMMFWYRQQPGQSLTLIATANQGSEATYESGFVIDKFPISRPNLTFSTLTVSNMSPEDSSIYLCSVAGGGQRQETQYFGPGTRLLVL.

Details on this clonotype: Because it lacks the conserved phenylalanine or tryptophan at the end, this CDR3 is likely a read error. The V and J genes are TRBV6-1 and TRBJ2-7; 9 bases line up with TRBD2. The CDR3 spans 15 residues. Per the germline V gene, CDR1 is MNHNS and CDR2 is SASEGT. V shed 3 bases, J shed 2 bases, and the junction held 5 bases outside the gene matches. CDR3 residues: CASSEGLALPYEQYL. CDR3 DNA: TGTGCCAGCAGTGAGGGACTAGCTTTGCCCTACGAGCAGTACCTC.

The rearrangement joins TRBV18 to TRBJ1-2, with D unresolved. CDR1 is KGHSH, CDR2 LQKENI, per germline. This CDR3 contains 13 residues. With 5 bases removed from V and 4 bases from J, the gap between germline ends came to 11 bases. This CDR3 is CASSDGPSYGYTF. Written as DNA, the CDR3 is TGTGCCAGCTCAGATGGACCGAGCTATGGCTACACCTTC.

The chain employs TRBV5-6 and TRBJ1-4; D possibly corresponds to TRBD1 (6 bases). The CDR3 runs to 14 residues. V lost 9 bases and J 7 bases, leaving 19 bases between the germline ends. Germline lookup yields CDR1 SGHDT and CDR2 YYEEEE. CDR3 in amino acids: CANSPGQGSEKLFF. CDR3 sequence (DNA): TGTGCCAACAGTCCCGGCCAGGGGAGTGAAAAACTGTTTTTT.

This clonotype was observed a handful of times. CDR3: CASSGTGLRVGGSGYTF. The CDR3 region has the DNA TGTGCCAGCAGTGGGACAGGTTTAAGAGTTGGAGGAAGTGGCTACACCTTC. The chain joins TRBV6-1 to TRBJ1-2; 7 bases are shared with TRBD1. V was clipped by 4 bases and J by 7 bases; unmatched bases: 18. Germline values: CDR1 MNHNS, CDR2 SASEGT. This CDR3 is built from 17 residues.

The table lists this clonotype with many counts. V usage is TRBV10-3 and J usage is TRBJ1-2; TRBD1 is a possible D gene (5 bases). The CDR3 contains 14 residues. CDR1 ENHRY and CDR2 SYGVKD come from the germline V gene. Trimming left V 2 bases short and J 1 base short, with 8 bases between. CDR3 sequence: CAISERGDNYGYTF. In DNA, the CDR3 is TGTGCCATCAGTGAGCGGGGGGATAACTATGGCTACACCTTC.

There are many counts of this clonotype. The genes are TRBV28 and TRBJ2-7; 7 bases are a match to TRBD1. Germline CDR1 MDHEN, CDR2 SYDVKM. This CDR3 has 15 amino acids. With 6 bases clipped from V and 3 bases from J, the junction kept 11 bases outside the gene matches. CDR3 nucleotide sequence: TGTGCCAGCAGACCTGCCGGGACAGACTTCTACGAGCAGTACTTC. This gives the protein CASRPAGTDFYEQYF.

As to this clonotype: This may stem from a read error, because a much larger clone lies one nucleotide away. This chain connects TRBV28 to TRBJ1-2; D is ambiguous. This CDR3 region has 13 residues. The germline V gene has CDR1 MDHEN and CDR2 SYDVKM. The CDR3 protein is CASSLKQTYCYTF. The CDR3 DNA reads as TGTGCCAGCAGTTTGAAACAGACCTATTGCTACACCTTC.